The next 30 T cell receptor beta chains were all read from a single sample in a study of early T cells in non-severe SARS-CoV-2 infection. TCRdb re-analysed the 5' RACE reads in MiXCR, keeping a single row per CDR3 protein. The sample consists of over 50,000 distinct CDR3 sequences, less than 10% of them appearing once. Material: whole blood. These receptors originate from an adult who was a healthcare worker with PCR-confirmed SARS-CoV-2 infection or an uninfected control (not recorded which).

The rearrangement links TRBV5-8 to TRBJ2-2; 9 bases match TRBD1. The CDR3 has 17 amino acids. The trim removed 6 bases at V and 1 base at J, leaving 10 bases unmatched. Germline V gene sequence: CDR1 SGHTS, CDR2 YDEGEE. The CDR3 is CASTSLPGQGNTGELFF. CDR3 DNA sequence: TGTGCCAGCACAAGCTTACCGGGACAGGGGAACACCGGGGAGCTGTTTTTT.

Many counts were recorded for this clonotype. The J gene is TRBJ2-1, the V gene TRBV7-9; D gene ambiguous. Per the germline V gene, CDR1 is SEHNR and CDR2 is FQNEAQ (reference sequence). V lost 1 base, J lost 8 bases, and 9 bases lay in between. The CDR3 contains 13 residues. The CDR3 reads CASSLEALDEQFF. The CDR3 DNA sequence: TGTGCCAGCAGCTTAGAGGCACTCGATGAGCAGTTCTTC.

The V and J genes are TRBV9 and TRBJ1-1; D might be TRBD1 (5 bases). The CDR3 loop spans 14 amino acids. Germline CDR1 SGDLS, CDR2 YYNGEE. The germline V and J ends were trimmed by 4 bases and 0 bases, with 10 bases remaining between them. The CDR3 DNA reads as TGTGCCAGCAGCTTCGGGACCTTGAACACTGAAGCTTTCTTT. Its protein product is CASSFGTLNTEAFF.

This clonotype occurred a few times. This chain uses TRBV6-6 with TRBJ2-7; 10 bases align to TRBD1. The trim removed 5 bases at V and 9 bases at J, leaving 16 bases unmatched. Per germline, CDR1 MNHNY and CDR2 SVGAGI (reference sequence). The CDR3 contains 16 residues. The CDR3, as DNA: TGTGCCAGCAGTACCGCACCGGGACAGGGGCATCCTGGGCAGTACGTC. It yields the protein CASSTAPGQGHPGQYV.

This chain links TRBV12-3 or TRBV12-4 with TRBJ2-5; weak D call: TRBD2 (6 bases). With 3 bases removed from V and 4 bases from J, the gap between germline ends came to 12 bases. The CDR3 covers 14 residues. CDR3 sequence: CASSLRRVVETQYF. The CDR3 DNA reads TGTGCCAGCAGTTTGAGGAGGGTGGTAGAGACCCAGTACTTC.

This clonotype was detected only a few times. V gene TRBV18 combines with J gene TRBJ2-5; tentatively, D is TRBD1 or TRBD2 (5 bases each). Germline CDR1 reads KGHSH; CDR2 reads LQKENI. The CDR3 length is 16 residues. Trimming took 3 bases from V and 5 from J, leaving 19 bases between them. CDR3 sequence reads: CASSPGTQGRGETQYF. The CDR3 DNA sequence: TGTGCCAGCTCACCCGGGACCCAGGGAAGAGGCGAGACCCAGTACTTC.

This clonotype was counted a single time. This rearrangement joins TRBV9 to TRBJ1-2; D is uncertain. CDR3 length: 12 residues. Trimming left V 8 bases short and J 0 bases short, with 8 bases between. Germline V lookup: CDR1 SGDLS, CDR2 YYNGEE. CDR3 DNA: TGTGCCAGTACTCCCGCTAACTATGGCTACACCTTC. This encodes CASTPANYGYTF.

Within the sample, this clonotype is medium-sized. The gene calls are TRBV10-2 and TRBJ2-3; 12 bases fit TRBD2. Trimming removed 2 bases from V and 4 bases from J; junction bases left unmatched: 7. The CDR3 consists of 17 residues. Germline lookup yields CDR1 WSHSY and CDR2 SAAADI. This chain's CDR3 is CASSEPLAGGRADTQYF. The CDR3 coding sequence is TGCGCCAGCAGTGAGCCCCTAGCGGGGGGGAGGGCAGATACGCAGTATTTT.

The V call is TRBV9, the J call TRBJ2-1; tentative D call: TRBD2 (5 bases). Trimming took off 0 bases at V and 7 bases at J, with 14 bases between the two ends. Germline CDR1 and CDR2: SGDLS and YYNGEE. The length of the CDR3 is 15 residues. The CDR3 DNA reads TGTGCCAGCAGCGTAGTACCTAGCACGGGGAATGAGCAGTTCTTC. It translates to CASSVVPSTGNEQFF.

This sequence joins TRBV5-4 and TRBJ2-4, with TRBD1 matching 10 bases. V was pared by 4 bases and J by 6 bases, with 7 bases of the junction left unmatched. Germline CDR1 reads SGHNT; CDR2 reads YYREEE (reference sequence). This CDR3 has 15 amino acids. The CDR3 DNA sequence: TGTGCCAGCAGCCATCAGACAGGGGGCCTAAACATTCAGTACTTC. Translated, it gives CASSHQTGGLNIQYF.

Concerning this clonotype: The junction departs from the called germline gene at one end, perhaps through a read error. The CDR3 protein is CASSLYSGHGMNAEAFF. For the CDR3, the DNA is TGTGCCAGCAGCTTATATTCGGGACACGGAATGAACGCTGAAGCTTTCTTT. This chain links TRBV5-5 with TRBJ1-1; tentatively, D is TRBD1 (6 bases). The germline V gene has CDR1 SGHKS and CDR2 YYEKEE (reference sequence). The CDR3 runs to 17 residues.

This clonotype appeared a few times. V and J are TRBV24-1 and TRBJ2-1; D call uncertain. In germline, CDR1 is KGHDR, CDR2 SFDVKD. V dropped 3 bases and J dropped 2 bases, with 13 bases sitting between them. The CDR3 spans 16 residues. The CDR3 bases are TGTGCCACCAGTGATCCGGGCCTAACCCCCTACAATGAGCAGTTCTTC. Residues: CATSDPGLTPYNEQFF.

This clonotype showed up just a few times. The chain uses TRBV19 and TRBJ2-5; D might be TRBD1 (6 bases). Trimming removed 8 bases from V and 2 bases from J, with 12 bases in between. The CDR3 is 13 amino acids. In germline, CDR1 is LNHDA, CDR2 SQIVND (reference sequence). CDR3 region: CASASRGQETQYF. The DNA of the CDR3 is TGTGCCAGTGCATCCAGGGGACAAGAGACCCAGTACTTC.

The V gene is TRBV12-3 or TRBV12-4, the J gene TRBJ1-5; no firm D call. CDR3 size: 13 residues. V was shortened by 3 bases and J by 7 bases, with 10 bases between the two germline ends. CDR3 in amino acids: CASSFSDRQPQHF. CDR3 bases: TGTGCCAGCAGTTTTTCGGATCGGCAGCCCCAGCATTTT.

This clonotype was observed many times. This chain joins TRBV24-1 and TRBJ2-3; 7 bases align to TRBD1. V was pared by 2 bases and J by 6 bases, with 4 bases of the junction left unmatched. CDR3 size: 14 residues. The germline CDR1 and CDR2 sequences are KGHDR and SFDVKD. This CDR3 is CATSDWTGADTQYF. As DNA, the CDR3 is TGTGCCACCAGTGATTGGACAGGAGCCGATACGCAGTATTTT.

This clonotype was seen many times. V gene TRBV2 combines with J gene TRBJ2-5, with D possibly TRBD1 on 6 matching bases. Trimming took 4 bases from V and 0 from J, leaving 9 bases between them. Germline V CDR1 and CDR2: SNHLY, FYNNEI. This CDR3 comprises 14 residues. In DNA, the CDR3 is TGTGCCAGCAGTGCCTGGACAGACCAAGAGACCCAGTACTTC. Translation gives CASSAWTDQETQYF.

At least ten counts were recorded for this clonotype. The chain joins TRBV10-3 to TRBJ2-7; D unclear. The CDR3 spans 14 residues. Deletions cut 10 bases from V and 2 bases from J, with 18 bases between. The germline gives CDR1 ENHRY, CDR2 SYGVKD. The DNA for the CDR3 is TGTGCCAACCCAAAGGGTGAGCCCGCCTACGAGCAGTACGTC. Its protein product is CANPKGEPAYEQYV.

This clonotype was seen a few times. CDR3 in DNA: TGTGCCAGCAACACCGGGACTAGCTACACAGATACGCAGTATTTT. Translated, it gives CASNTGTSYTDTQYF. The chain employs TRBV9 and TRBJ2-3; 9 bases fit TRBD2. V was clipped by 6 bases and J by 2 bases; unmatched bases: 7. The length of the CDR3 is 15 residues. Germline V gene data show CDR1 as SGDLS and CDR2 as YYNGEE.

This clonotype was detected a few times. V is TRBV20-1 and J is TRBJ2-2, with D uncertain. V lost 6 bases to trimming and J lost 4 bases, with 15 bases between them. CDR3 length equals 14 residues. The germline CDR1 and CDR2 sequences are DFQATT and SNEGSKA (reference sequence). CDR3 in amino acids: CSAEKSVSTGELFF. In DNA, the CDR3 is TGCAGTGCCGAGAAAAGCGTTAGCACCGGGGAGCTGTTTTTT.

This clonotype was counted only a few times. The chain couples TRBV9 to TRBJ1-6; TRBD1 matches at 8 bases. V dropped 3 bases and J dropped 7; count of bases not matched to a gene: 6. Germline CDR1 reads SGDLS; CDR2 reads YYNGEE. The CDR3 has 15 residues. CDR3: CASSAGQGGNSPLHF. The DNA of the CDR3 is TGTGCCAGCAGCGCCGGACAGGGTGGAAATTCACCCCTCCACTTT.

V is TRBV3-1 and J is TRBJ1-1, with 7 nucleotides matching TRBD1. The CDR3 runs 11 residues. The ends lost 7 bases at V and 6 bases at J; junction bases unmatched: 2. CDR1 is LGHDT, CDR2 YNNKEL, per germline (reference sequence). The CDR3 loop is CASTQGAEAFF. The CDR3 DNA follows: TGTGCCAGCACCCAGGGGGCTGAAGCTTTCTTT.

This clonotype was counted a few times. This chain connects TRBV5-1 to TRBJ2-3, with D perhaps matching TRBD1 (7 bases). The CDR3 contains 15 residues. Germline CDR1 reads SGHRS; CDR2 reads YFSETQ. V was pared by 4 bases and J by 1 base, with 13 bases between. CDR3: CASSVGRGGTDTQYF. The CDR3 bases are TGCGCCAGCAGCGTCGGCAGGGGGGGCACAGATACGCAGTATTTT.

This clonotype showed up just a few times. The rearrangement uses TRBV19 and TRBJ2-3; the match to TRBD2 covers 9 bases. Germline-derived CDR1 and CDR2 are LNHDA and SQIVND (reference sequence). V trimming: 6 bases; J trimming: 2 bases; junction bases outside the gene matches: 12. The CDR3 length is 17 residues. The CDR3: CASRDFLAGPHTDTQYF. The CDR3 DNA reads as TGTGCCAGTAGGGATTTCCTAGCGGGGCCACACACAGATACGCAGTATTTT. The whole variable domain, remainder taken from reference TRBV19 and TRBJ2-3, is DGGITQSPKYLFRKEGQNVTLSCEQNLNHDAMYWYRQDPGQGLRLIYYSQIVNDFQKGDIAEGYSVSREKKESFPLTVTSAQKNPTAFYLCASRDFLAGPHTDTQYFGPGTRLTVL.

The chain recombines TRBV10-3 with TRBJ2-5; 7 bases are shared with TRBD2. V was clipped by 5 bases and J by 2 bases; unmatched bases: 5. The CDR3 has 14 amino acids. Germline assignment: CDR1 ENHRY and CDR2 SYGVKD. This CDR3 is CAISPGGLQETQYF. CDR3 DNA: TGTGCCATCAGTCCGGGGGGACTGCAAGAGACCCAGTACTTC.

The sample holds a few counts of this clonotype. The rearrangement links TRBV3-1 to TRBJ2-1; 9 bases match TRBD2. CDR3 length: 15 amino acids. Germline-derived CDR1 and CDR2 are LGHDT and YNNKEL (reference sequence). The junction had 4 bases not matched to a gene; V was cut back by 2 bases and J by 5 bases. CDR3 sequence (DNA): TGTGCCAGCAGCCAAAGCCAGCGGGGGGACAATGAGCAGTTCTTC. Translated, it gives CASSQSQRGDNEQFF.

This chain uses TRBV12-3 or TRBV12-4 with TRBJ1-2, with D possibly matching TRBD1 (6 bases). The CDR3 has 16 residues. V lost 4 bases to trimming and J lost 6 bases, with 21 bases between them. The CDR3 loop reads CASSSNRVSPRDGYTF. CDR3 sequence (DNA): TGTGCCAGCAGTTCAAACAGGGTGTCCCCTAGGGATGGCTACACCTTC.

In its sample, this clonotype was seen a few times. The genes are TRBV6-2 or TRBV6-3 and TRBJ1-5; 9 nucleotides agree with TRBD1. Losses at the gene ends were 8 bases for V and 2 bases for J; bases not matched to a gene: 7. Germline CDR1 reads MNHEY; CDR2 reads SVGEGT. This CDR3 spans 15 amino acids. The CDR3 region is CASRYWDRGNQPQHF. The CDR3, as DNA: TGTGCCAGCCGCTACTGGGACAGGGGCAATCAGCCCCAGCATTTT.

This clonotype was counted between two and nine times. The DNA of the CDR3 is TGTGCCAGCAGTTTAGCGCCCACTGAAGCTTTCTTT. Its translation is CASSLAPTEAFF. This rearrangement joins TRBV12-3 or TRBV12-4 to TRBJ1-1; the D is unclear. The CDR3 totals 12 residues. Trimming took off 0 bases at V and 4 bases at J, with 3 bases between the two ends.

This clonotype showed up many times. The V and J genes are TRBV7-9 and TRBJ1-4; D is unclear. CDR1 SEHNR and CDR2 FQNEAQ come from the germline V gene (reference sequence). CDR3 length equals 15 residues. Trimming took 1 base from V and 5 from J, leaving 11 bases between them. CDR3 sequence: CASSLGPERNEKLFF. CDR3 DNA sequence: TGTGCCAGCAGCTTAGGCCCGGAGAGAAATGAAAAACTGTTTTTT.

This clonotype has a count of ten or more. CDR3 nucleotides: TGTGCCAGCTCAGCAAGCGTAACGGGTAATTCACCCCTCCACTTT. As protein: CASSASVTGNSPLHF. This chain connects TRBV18 to TRBJ1-6; D gene ambiguous. This CDR3 has 15 amino acids. Per the germline V gene, CDR1 is KGHSH and CDR2 is LQKENI. The ends were cut back, 5 bases at V and 6 bases at J, with 14 bases in the middle.